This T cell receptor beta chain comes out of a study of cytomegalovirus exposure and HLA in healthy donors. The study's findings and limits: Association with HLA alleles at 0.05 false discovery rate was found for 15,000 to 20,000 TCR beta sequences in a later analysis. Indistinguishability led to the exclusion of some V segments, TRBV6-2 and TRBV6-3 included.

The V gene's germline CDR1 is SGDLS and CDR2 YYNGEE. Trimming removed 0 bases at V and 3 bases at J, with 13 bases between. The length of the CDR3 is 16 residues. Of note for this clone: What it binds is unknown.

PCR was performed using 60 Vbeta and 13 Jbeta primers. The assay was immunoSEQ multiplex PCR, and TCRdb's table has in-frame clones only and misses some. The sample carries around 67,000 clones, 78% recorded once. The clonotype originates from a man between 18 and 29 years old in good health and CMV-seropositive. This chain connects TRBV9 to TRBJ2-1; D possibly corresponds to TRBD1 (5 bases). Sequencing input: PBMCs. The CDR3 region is CASSVGRDGHYNEQFF. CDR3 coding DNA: TGTGCCAGCAGCGTAGGACGCGACGGACACTACAATGAGCAGTTCTTC.